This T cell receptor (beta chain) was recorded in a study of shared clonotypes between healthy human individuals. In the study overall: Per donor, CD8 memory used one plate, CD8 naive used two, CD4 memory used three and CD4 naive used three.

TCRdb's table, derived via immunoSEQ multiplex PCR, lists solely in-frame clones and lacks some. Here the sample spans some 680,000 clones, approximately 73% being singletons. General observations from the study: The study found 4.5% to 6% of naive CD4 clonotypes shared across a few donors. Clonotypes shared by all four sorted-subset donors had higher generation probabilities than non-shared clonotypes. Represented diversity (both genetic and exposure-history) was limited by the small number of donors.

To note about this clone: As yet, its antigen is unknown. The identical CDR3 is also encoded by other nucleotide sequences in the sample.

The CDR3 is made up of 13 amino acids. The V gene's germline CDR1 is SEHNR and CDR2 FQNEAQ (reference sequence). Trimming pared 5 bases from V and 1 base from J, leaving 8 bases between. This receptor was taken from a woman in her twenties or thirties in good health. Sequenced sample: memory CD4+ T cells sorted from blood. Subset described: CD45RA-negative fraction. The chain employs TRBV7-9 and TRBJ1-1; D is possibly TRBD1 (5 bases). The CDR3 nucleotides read TGTGCCAGCAGCCGTGGGGGGAACACTGAAGCTTTCTTT. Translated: CASSRGGNTEAFF.